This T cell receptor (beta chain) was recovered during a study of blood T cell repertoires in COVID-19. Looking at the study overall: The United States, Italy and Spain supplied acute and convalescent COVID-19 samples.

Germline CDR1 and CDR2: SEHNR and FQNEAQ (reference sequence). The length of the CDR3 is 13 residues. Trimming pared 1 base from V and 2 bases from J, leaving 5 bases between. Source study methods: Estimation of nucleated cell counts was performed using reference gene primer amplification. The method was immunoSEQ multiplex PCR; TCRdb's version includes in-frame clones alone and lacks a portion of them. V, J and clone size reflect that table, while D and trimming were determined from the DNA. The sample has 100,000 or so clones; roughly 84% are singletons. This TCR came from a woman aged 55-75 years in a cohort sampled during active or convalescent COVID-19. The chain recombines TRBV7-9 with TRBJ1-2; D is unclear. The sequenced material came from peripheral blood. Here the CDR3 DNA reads TGTGCCAGCAGCTTAGTACAGAACTATGGCTACACCTTC. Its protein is CASSLVQNYGYTF.